This paragraph reports one T cell receptor beta chain. The target antigen is unknown. This sample was taken from a study of T cell responses to AZD1222 COVID-19 vaccine. Regarding the study as a whole: Recipients of AZD1222 seropositive at baseline numbered only 6 or 7. Clonal diversity was possibly underestimated, and the donors were mostly white British, with more females. Spike-specific TCR breadth and depth grew following two AZD1222 doses.

V was trimmed by 4 bases and J by 4 bases, leaving 7 bases between them. There are 11 residues in the CDR3. Germline CDR1 is DFQATT and CDR2 is SNEGSKA (reference sequence). Sequencing was performed with immunoSEQ multiplex PCR; in TCRdb, only in-frame clones are kept and a portion is missing. This repertoire shows some 52,000 clones, about nine tenths found once; its top ten account for 2% to 3%. The sequence was collected from an adult who received the AZD1222 COVID-19 vaccine. The sample consisted of peripheral blood, taken 28 days after the second AZD1222 dose. This chain joins TRBV20-1 and TRBJ1-2; D gene ambiguous. CDR3 in DNA: TGCAGTGCTACAGAAAGCTATGGCTACACCTTC. This gives the protein CSATESYGYTF.